The entry below gives a single T cell receptor (beta chain) sequence along with its context. The antigen is unknown. At one end the junction does not follow the germline gene, possibly because of a read error. TCRdb processed the reads anew with MiXCR; each CDR3 protein has one entry. The data hold some 940,000 distinct CDR3 sequences, with 30% to 40% observed a single time. This sample was included in a study of T cell repertoires in cytomegalovirus infection. Looking at the study overall: Indications came from public TCR beta signatures; they pointed to CMV infection and to a matching HLA type.

In germline, CDR1 is SEHNR, CDR2 FQNEAQ (reference sequence). This CDR3 has 11 residues. Material: cultured CD8+ T cells from PBMCs, obtained from culture after CMV antigen stimulation. This receptor was obtained from a human donor in good health (CMV status not recorded). Some clones in this sample may be carry-over from other donors' samples. This chain uses TRBV7-9 with TRBJ2-1; D not resolved. DNA of the CDR3: TGTGCCAGCAGCAACTACGATGAGCAGTTCTTC. As protein: CASSNYDEQFF.